A single sample is the source of the 9 T cell receptor beta chains below, sequenced in a study of response to subunit inactivated influenza vaccine. TCRdb ran MiXCR on the RT-PCR reads and lists one entry per CDR3 protein. Altogether about 160,000 distinct CDR3 sequences are present, roughly 11% being singletons, with the ten largest covering around 12%. The sample in question was non-naive T cells sorted from PBMCs, obtained 45 days after vaccination. These receptors originate from a man in his forties or fifties who received an inactivated influenza vaccine.

This clonotype was seen a few times. This rearrangement joins TRBV28 to TRBJ2-1; D unclear. Germline V gives CDR1 MDHEN, CDR2 SYDVKM. Trimming cost V 5 bases and J 13 bases, with 15 bases left between them. This CDR3 comprises 12 residues. CDR3 DNA sequence: TGTGCCAGCAGTCCCCCCCGATGGAATCAGTTCTTC. This encodes CASSPPRWNQFF.

The CDR3 nucleotides are TGTGCCAGCAGGGGGTACACCGGGGAGCTGTTTTTT. This translates into CASRGYTGELFF. The V gene is TRBV6-5, the J gene TRBJ2-2; D uncertain. In germline, CDR1 is MNHEY, CDR2 SVGAGI. V lost 6 bases, J lost 3 bases, and 5 bases lay in between. There are 12 residues in the CDR3.

V gene TRBV6-5 combines with J gene TRBJ1-1; D remains ambiguous. This CDR3 has 13 amino acids. Germline CDR1 MNHEY, CDR2 SVGAGI. V dropped 5 bases and J dropped 3 bases, with 10 bases sitting between them. This CDR3 is CASSIPKDTEAFF. The DNA of the CDR3 is TGTGCCAGCAGTATACCTAAGGACACTGAAGCTTTCTTT.

This clonotype was detected ten times or more. The rearrangement uses TRBV6-1 and TRBJ1-2; no clear D. The CDR3 totals 11 residues. Trimming removed 6 bases from V and 8 bases from J, with 10 bases in between. The V gene's germline CDR1 is MNHNS and CDR2 SASEGT. The CDR3 spells CASSGLGGYTF. DNA for the CDR3: TGTGCCAGCAGCGGACTGGGAGGCTACACCTTC.

This chain joins TRBV18 and TRBJ2-1; possible D gene TRBD1, 6 bases. V lost 2 bases and J 8 bases, leaving 10 bases between the germline ends. Germline CDR1 reads KGHSH; CDR2 reads LQKENI. The CDR3 extends over 13 amino acids. The CDR3 loop is CASSPTGFHEQFF. Here the CDR3 DNA reads TGTGCCAGCTCACCAACAGGGTTCCATGAGCAGTTCTTC. The full variable domain, in which reference TRBV18 and TRBJ2-1 provide the parts outside the CDR3, is NAGVMQNPRHLVRRRGQEARLRCSPMKGHSHVYWYRQLPEEGLKFMVYLQKENIIDESGMPKERFSAEFPKEGPSILRIQQVVRGDSAAYFCASSPTGFHEQFFGPGTRLTVL.

The genes are TRBV15 and TRBJ2-3; a possible D gene is TRBD1 (6 bases). Germline CDR1 is LNHNV and CDR2 is YYDKDF (reference sequence). This CDR3 has 15 amino acids. The V end lost 5 bases, the J end lost 3 bases, and 15 bases lay between the germline ends. The CDR3 nucleotides read TGTGCCACCAGCCGGGGACAACTAGTTACAGATACGCAGTATTTT. It encodes CATSRGQLVTDTQYF.

The chain is built from TRBV11-2 and TRBJ2-2; 12 bases agree with TRBD2. Unmatched junction bases numbered 5, after V lost 3 bases and J lost 0 bases. This CDR3 region has 18 residues. The germline gives CDR1 SGHAT, CDR2 FQNNGV. The CDR3 sequence is CASSFTTSGGANTGELFF. CDR3 sequence (DNA): TGTGCCAGCAGCTTCACGACTAGCGGGGGCGCGAACACCGGGGAGCTGTTTTTT.

The table lists this clonotype with a few counts. The rearrangement joins TRBV5-1 to TRBJ2-6; the match to TRBD2 covers 12 bases. Germline values: CDR1 SGHRS, CDR2 YFSETQ. The CDR3 covers 18 residues. With 4 bases clipped from V and 1 base from J, the junction kept 6 bases outside the gene matches. The CDR3 is CASSQRLAGASGANVLTF. CDR3 coding DNA: TGCGCCAGCAGCCAAAGACTAGCGGGGGCGTCTGGGGCCAACGTCCTGACTTTC. Combining the CDR3 with reference TRBV5-1 and TRBJ2-6 gives the whole variable domain KAGVTQTPRYLIKTRGQQVTLSCSPISGHRSVSWYQQTPGQGLQFLFEYFSETQRNKGNFPGRFSGRQFSNSRSEMNVSTLELGDSALYLCASSQRLAGASGANVLTFGAGSRLTVL.

A few counts support this clonotype. The rearrangement links TRBV5-6 to TRBJ2-5; 12 bases are a match to TRBD2. The length of the CDR3 is 15 residues. V shed 4 bases, J shed 5 bases, and the junction held 6 bases outside the gene matches. The germline gives CDR1 SGHDT, CDR2 YYEEEE. The CDR3 nucleotides read TGTGCCAGCAGCGGAACCGGGACTAGCGGGGAGACCCAGTACTTC. Its protein product is CASSGTGTSGETQYF.